The 4 T cell receptor beta chains given below trace back to one sample, sequenced in a study of T cell responses to AZD1222 COVID-19 vaccine (dated by TCRdb to the early 2020s). The time point label, read with the paper, signifies: baseline before first vaccination. The library was produced with the immunoSEQ multiplex PCR assay. TCRdb retrieved this table from immuneACCESS and kept in-frame rearrangements only. Not all clones are present; in checked studies, unresolved V genes account for under half, and no reason is known for the remainder. This sample lists 80,000 or so clones; just under 90% were detected once. The ten largest clones add up to less than 7.5% of the sample. The starting material was peripheral blood, obtained on day 0 of AZD1222 vaccination. The receptors were gathered from an adult in good health.

The table lists this clone with a count of one. The chain carries TRBV25-1 and TRBJ1-6; D is ambiguous. V lost 0 bases and J 10 bases, leaving 4 bases between the germline ends. Germline CDR1 reads MGHDK; CDR2 reads SYGVNS. The CDR3 covers 12 residues. Here the CDR3 DNA reads TGTGCCAGCAGTGAATATATGTCACCCCTCCACTTT. Encoded protein: CASSEYMSPLHF.

The V and J genes are TRBV9 and TRBJ1-5, with 9 bases lining up with TRBD1. CDR1 is SGDLS and CDR2 is YYNGEE in the germline V gene. J lost 1 base, V lost 3 bases, and 5 bases had no gene match. The CDR3 has 16 amino acids. The CDR3 loop reads CASSETGQGSNQPQHF. CDR3 nucleotides: TGTGCCAGCAGCGAGACAGGACAGGGGAGCAATCAGCCCCAGCATTTT.

As concerns this clone: Germline and junction disagree at one end, which may indicate a read error. The chain employs TRBV7-3 and TRBJ1-2, with a possible D match to TRBD1 (5 bases). From germline, CDR1 is SGHTA and CDR2 FQGTGA. The CDR3 contains 12 residues. The CDR3 bases are TGTGCCAGCAGCCAAACCACCGGGACCGTGATCTTC. This gives the protein CASSQTTGTVIF.

The rearrangement uses TRBV9 and TRBJ1-6; D may be TRBD1 (5 bases). V shed 4 bases and J shed 10 bases, with 15 bases lying between them. The CDR3 is 14 residues long. Per the germline V gene, CDR1 is SGDLS and CDR2 is YYNGEE. CDR3 loop: CASSSREGKSPLHF. The DNA of the CDR3 is TGTGCCAGCAGCTCCCGGGAGGGGAAATCACCCCTCCACTTT.